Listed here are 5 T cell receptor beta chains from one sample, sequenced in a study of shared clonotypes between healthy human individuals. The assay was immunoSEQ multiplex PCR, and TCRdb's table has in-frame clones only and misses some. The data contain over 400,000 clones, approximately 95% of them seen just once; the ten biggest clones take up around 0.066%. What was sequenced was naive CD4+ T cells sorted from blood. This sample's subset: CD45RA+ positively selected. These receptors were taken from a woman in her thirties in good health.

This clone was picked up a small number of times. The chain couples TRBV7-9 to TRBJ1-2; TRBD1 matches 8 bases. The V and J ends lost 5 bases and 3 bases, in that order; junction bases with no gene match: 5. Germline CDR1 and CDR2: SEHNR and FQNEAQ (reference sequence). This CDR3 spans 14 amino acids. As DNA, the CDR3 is TGTGCCAGCAGCGGGGCGGACAGGGACTATGGCTACACCTTC. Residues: CASSGADRDYGYTF. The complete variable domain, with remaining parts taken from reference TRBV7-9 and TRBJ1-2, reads DTGVSQNPRHKITKRGQNVTFRCDPISEHNRLYWYRQTLGQGPEFLTYFQNEAQLEKSRLLSDRFSAERPKGSFSTLEIQRTEQGDSAMYLCASSGADRDYGYTFGSGTRLTVV.

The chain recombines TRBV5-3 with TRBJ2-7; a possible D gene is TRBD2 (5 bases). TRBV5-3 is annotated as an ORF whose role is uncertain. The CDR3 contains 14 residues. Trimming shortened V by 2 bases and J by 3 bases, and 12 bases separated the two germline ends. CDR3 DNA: TGTGCCAGAAGCTTTCTAATAGCGCGCTACGAGCAGTACTTC. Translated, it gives CARSFLIARYEQYF.

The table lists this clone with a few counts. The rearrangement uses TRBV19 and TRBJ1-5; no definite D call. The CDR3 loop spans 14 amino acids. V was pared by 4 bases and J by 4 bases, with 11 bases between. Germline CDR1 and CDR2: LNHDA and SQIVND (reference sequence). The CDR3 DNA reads TGTGCCAGTAGTACCTCAATAAGTAATCAGCCCCAGCATTTT. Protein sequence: CASSTSISNQPQHF. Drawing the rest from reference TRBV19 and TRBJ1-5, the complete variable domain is DGGITQSPKYLFRKEGQNVTLSCEQNLNHDAMYWYRQDPGQGLRLIYYSQIVNDFQKGDIAEGYSVSREKKESFPLTVTSAQKNPTAFYLCASSTSISNQPQHFGDGTRLSIL.

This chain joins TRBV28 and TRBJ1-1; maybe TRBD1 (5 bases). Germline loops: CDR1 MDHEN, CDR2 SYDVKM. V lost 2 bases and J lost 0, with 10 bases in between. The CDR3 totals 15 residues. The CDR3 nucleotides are TGTGCCAGCAGTTTAGTGGGACCGATGAACACTGAAGCTTTCTTT. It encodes CASSLVGPMNTEAFF.

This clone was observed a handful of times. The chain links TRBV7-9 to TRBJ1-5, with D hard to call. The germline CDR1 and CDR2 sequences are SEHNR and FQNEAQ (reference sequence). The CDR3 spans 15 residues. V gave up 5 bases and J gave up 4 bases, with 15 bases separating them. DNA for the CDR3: TGTGCCAGCAGCCCCACCGGTGGGTTAAATCAGCCCCAGCATTTT. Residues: CASSPTGGLNQPQHF.